The present entry profiles one T cell receptor beta chain with its context. Its antigen is not identified. TCRdb independently ran MiXCR on the 5' RACE reads; one entry per CDR3 protein. This table holds 200,000 or so distinct CDR3 sequences, around 17% found once. The entry originates in a study of T-cell memory formation after mild COVID-19. Study summary: Most TCR clusters belonged to a single donor. Notes on the study in general: Later expanders leaned CD4+, whereas day 15 to 85 contracting clones were balanced CD4/CD8. That cross-reactive memory joined was suggested by some responding clones appearing in pre-infection memory. The CD4+ clones that contracted clustered mainly within CM and EM, and the CD8+ clones concentrated in EMRA.

Germline loops: CDR1 SGHRS, CDR2 YFSETQ. Between the trimmed V and J ends, which lost 4 bases and 6 bases, there was a span of 18 bases. The CDR3 contains 15 residues. The sequenced material came from PBMCs or a T cell subset sorted from them (not recorded which). The chain uses TRBV5-1 and TRBJ2-3; D perhaps matches TRBD1 (7 bases). The receptor's source is an adult woman who had mild COVID-19 (a few samples of this study predate the infection). Cell type and time point are not known. Written as DNA, the CDR3 is TGCGCCAGCAGCCGCGGGACAGCCACTCCCGATACGCAGTATTTT. This encodes CASSRGTATPDTQYF. The variable domain in full, with the rest retrieved from reference TRBV5-1 and TRBJ2-3, is KAGVTQTPRYLIKTRGQQVTLSCSPISGHRSVSWYQQTPGQGLQFLFEYFSETQRNKGNFPGRFSGRQFSNSRSEMNVSTLELGDSALYLCASSRGTATPDTQYFGPGTRLTVL.